A single sample gave rise to the 27 T cell receptor beta chains below, sequenced in a study of T cell repertoires in cytomegalovirus infection. TCRdb recomputed calls from the reads with MiXCR, one row per CDR3 protein. Among 900,000 to 950,000 distinct CDR3 sequences, around a third were seen once, and the ten largest hold roughly 13%. Their target antigens are unknown. Here the sequenced sample was cultured CD8+ T cells from PBMCs, taken from culture after CMV antigen stimulation. The receptors shown here come from a human donor in good health (CMV status not recorded). Some clones in this sample may be carry-over from other donors' samples.

The sample holds a few counts of this clonotype. The chain joins TRBV5-4 to TRBJ1-1; TRBD1 agrees at 12 bases. The length of the CDR3 is 15 residues. Germline trimming cut 4 bases from V and 7 bases from J; bases unmatched to any gene: 8. CDR1 and CDR2 (germline): SGHNT, YYREEE (reference sequence). CDR3 DNA: TGTGCCAGCAGCGGGACAGGGGGCGTTCAAGGTGAAGCTTTCTTT. Translation: CASSGTGGVQGEAFF. Using reference TRBV5-4 and TRBJ1-1 for the parts outside the CDR3, the full variable domain is ETGVTQSPTHLIKTRGQQVTLRCSSQSGHNTVSWYQQALGQGPQFIFQYYREEENGRGNFPPRFSGLQFPNYSSELNVNALELDDSALYLCASSGTGGVQGEAFFGQGTRLTVV.

This clonotype occurred many times. This chain joins TRBV7-9 and TRBJ2-7; D not resolved. Germline CDR1 is SEHNR and CDR2 is FQNEAQ (reference sequence). V shed 4 bases and J shed 3 bases, with 16 bases lying between them. The CDR3 contains 15 residues. In nucleotides, the CDR3 is TGTGCCAGCAGCTCAAACCCCGATTCGGTCTACGAGCAGTACTTC. Residues: CASSSNPDSVYEQYF.

CDR3 loop: CAGVEGRGYNSPLHF. CDR3 bases: TGTGCCGGAGTTGAGGGACGGGGCTATAATTCACCCCTCCACTTT. The chain joins TRBV2 to TRBJ1-6; D might be TRBD1 (5 bases). V shed 11 bases and J shed 3 bases, with 17 bases lying between them. The CDR3 extends over 15 amino acids. Germline V gene sequence: CDR1 SNHLY, CDR2 FYNNEI.

The V and J genes are TRBV13 and TRBJ1-4; the D gene is possibly TRBD1 (5 bases). V was trimmed by 5 bases and J by 9 bases, leaving 22 bases between them. The CDR3 is made up of 16 amino acids. Germline assignment: CDR1 PRHDT and CDR2 FYEKMQ (reference sequence). The CDR3 region is CASSTYSGAYQQKLFF. The CDR3 DNA is TGTGCCAGCAGCACTTACAGCGGGGCCTACCAACAAAAACTGTTTTTT.

V usage is TRBV24-1 and J usage is TRBJ2-1, with D maybe TRBD2 (6 bases). V shed 3 bases and J shed 12 bases, with 17 bases lying between them. The germline V gene has CDR1 KGHDR and CDR2 SFDVKD. The CDR3 has 14 amino acids. CDR3 sequence (DNA): TGTGCCACCAGTGATGGGGGGACGGATCCGCCGCAGTTCTTC. Protein sequence: CATSDGGTDPPQFF.

This clonotype occurred once. This clone may be a read error of a much larger clone one base away. V and J are TRBV7-8 and TRBJ2-7; either TRBD1 or TRBD2 may fit D (7 bases each). The CDR3 is 14 amino acids. Germline CDR1 SGHVS, CDR2 FQNEAQ. CDR3: CASCLGGREGEQYF. Written as DNA, the CDR3 is TGTGCCAGCTGCTTAGGGGGCAGGGAGGGCGAGCAGTACTTC.

This clonotype was seen a few times. The chain employs TRBV11-2 and TRBJ2-5; TRBD1 might be the D (6 bases). The length of the CDR3 is 16 residues. Trimming took 1 base from V and 0 from J, leaving 12 bases between them. Per the germline V gene, CDR1 is SGHAT and CDR2 is FQNNGV. CDR3 sequence: CASSLGHRAYQETQYF. CDR3 coding DNA: TGTGCCAGCAGCTTAGGGCACAGGGCGTACCAAGAGACCCAGTACTTC.

The chain combines TRBV10-2 with TRBJ2-7; 7 bases are shared with TRBD2. Germline V gives CDR1 WSHSY, CDR2 SAAADI. V lost 6 bases, J lost 0 bases, and 2 bases stayed unmatched. The CDR3 is made up of 13 amino acids. CDR3 protein: CASRTSYSYEQYF. In nucleotides, the CDR3 is TGCGCCAGCAGGACTAGCTACTCCTACGAGCAGTACTTC.

This clonotype occurred a few times. V gene TRBV7-6 combines with J gene TRBJ2-2; a weak D match, TRBD2 (6 bases). CDR1 and CDR2 (germline): SGHVS, FNYEAQ. The CDR3 extends over 15 amino acids. The ends were cut back, 2 bases at V and 6 bases at J, with 13 bases in the middle. The CDR3 region is CASSLWHGEAGELFF. CDR3 DNA sequence: TGTGCCAGCAGCTTATGGCACGGGGAGGCCGGGGAGCTGTTTTTT.

The CDR3 sequence is CASSQTTGWMDTIYF. In nucleotides, the CDR3 is TGTGCCAGCAGCCAAACGACAGGGTGGATGGACACCATATATTTT. The chain employs TRBV7-2 and TRBJ1-3; TRBD1 matches 7 bases. The CDR3 runs 15 residues. CDR1 SGHTA and CDR2 FQGNSA come from the germline V gene. Trimming removed 5 bases from V and 8 bases from J; junction bases left unmatched: 12.

CDR3 in amino acids: CASSLAAGYSPNTEAFF. The CDR3 DNA reads as TGTGCCAGCAGCTTGGCCGCTGGGTACAGCCCGAACACTGAAGCTTTCTTT. The chain couples TRBV5-6 to TRBJ1-1; D not resolved. CDR1 SGHDT and CDR2 YYEEEE come from the germline V gene. The CDR3 extends over 17 amino acids. The ends were cut back, 0 bases at V and 1 base at J, with 16 bases in the middle.

The CDR3 sequence is CASSQGYTGTQWVGSTEAFF. The DNA of the CDR3 is TGTGCCAGCAGCCAAGGGTACACCGGGACACAGTGGGTAGGGTCCACTGAAGCTTTCTTT. The chain employs TRBV3-1 and TRBJ1-1; possible D gene TRBD1, 6 bases. V lost 1 base, J lost 4 bases, and 28 bases lay in between. The germline CDR1 and CDR2 sequences are LGHDT and YNNKEL (reference sequence). The CDR3 contains 20 residues.

The chain links TRBV4-1 to TRBJ1-1; no reliable D call. V lost 9 bases to trimming and J lost 2 bases, with 16 bases between them. Germline V gene sequence: CDR1 MGHRA, CDR2 YSYEKL. This CDR3 comprises 14 residues. The CDR3 coding sequence is TGCGCCAGACGTGGTGCAGGAGGAAACACTGAAGCTTTCTTT. Its protein product is CARRGAGGNTEAFF.

This clonotype was observed many times. V usage is TRBV6-6 and J usage is TRBJ1-2, with TRBD1 matching over 10 bases. Looked up from germline, CDR1 is MNHNY and CDR2 is SVGAGI (reference sequence). V lost 0 bases and J lost 5; bases outside the gene matches: 9. The CDR3 runs 17 residues. The CDR3 loop reads CASSYSLGQGEQYGYTF. The CDR3 DNA reads TGTGCCAGCAGTTACTCATTAGGACAGGGGGAACAATATGGCTACACCTTC.

The V gene is TRBV7-2, the J gene TRBJ1-1, with D hard to call. The CDR3 contains 16 residues. The V end lost 4 bases, the J end lost 3 bases, and 18 bases lay between the germline ends. The V gene's germline CDR1 is SGHTA and CDR2 FQGNSA. The CDR3 DNA follows: TGTGCCAGCAGCTCCCTGTTTATTAGTCAGCACACTGAAGCTTTCTTT. The encoded protein is CASSSLFISQHTEAFF. Full variable domain (rest looked up from reference TRBV7-2 and TRBJ1-1): GAGVSQSPSNKVTEKGKDVELRCDPISGHTALYWYRQSLGQGLEFLIYFQGNSAPDKSGLPSDRFSAERTGGSVSTLTIQRTQQEDSAVYLCASSSLFISQHTEAFFGQGTRLTVV.

The chain recombines TRBV6-2 or TRBV6-3 with TRBJ2-1, with 7 bases that match TRBD2. Germline CDR1 MNHEY, CDR2 SVGEGT. The V and J ends lost 9 bases and 1 base, in that order; junction bases with no gene match: 6. The CDR3 consists of 14 residues. CDR3 amino acids: CASSGTTSYNEQFF. The DNA for the CDR3 is TGTGCCAGTTCCGGGACTACGTCCTACAATGAGCAGTTCTTC.

V usage is TRBV28 and J usage is TRBJ2-3, with D unclear. Trimming shortened V by 1 base and J by 1 base, and 12 bases separated the two germline ends. Germline V CDR1 and CDR2: MDHEN, SYDVKM. There are 16 residues in the CDR3. The chain's CDR3 is CASSLSIAVGTDTQYF. CDR3 in DNA: TGTGCCAGCAGTTTATCAATTGCGGTGGGCACAGATACGCAGTATTTT.

This clonotype was counted a few times. The chain uses TRBV6-5 and TRBJ2-3; D possibly corresponds to TRBD1 (5 bases). The germline V gene encodes CDR1 MNHEY and CDR2 SVGAGI. CDR3 size: 16 residues. Trimming left V 4 bases short and J 6 bases short, with 20 bases between. CDR3 sequence (DNA): TGTGCCAGCAGTTCAGCAAGGGGAATCCCTTCGGATACGCAGTATTTT. It yields the protein CASSSARGIPSDTQYF.

This clonotype was recorded a few times. The V gene is TRBV27, the J gene TRBJ1-4, with no clear D. The CDR3 consists of 16 residues. V shed 5 bases and J shed 5 bases, with 18 bases lying between them. Germline V gene data show CDR1 as MNHEY and CDR2 as SMNVEV (reference sequence). CDR3 DNA: TGTGCCAGCAGTCCCCGTTTGACCCCCGGCAATGAAAAACTGTTTTTT. This gives the protein CASSPRLTPGNEKLFF.

The V call is TRBV7-6, the J call TRBJ2-1, with 7 bases that match TRBD1. The ends lost 7 bases at V and 9 bases at J; junction bases unmatched: 9. The CDR3 runs 13 residues. Germline V gene sequence: CDR1 SGHVS, CDR2 FNYEAQ. The CDR3 region has the DNA TGTGCCAGCACCTCGACAGGGTGGGGTGAGCAGTTCTTC. Residues: CASTSTGWGEQFF.

This clonotype was counted ten times or more. The chain employs TRBV7-9 and TRBJ2-7, with 12 nucleotides matching TRBD1. The germline V gene encodes CDR1 SEHNR and CDR2 FQNEAQ (reference sequence). CDR3 size: 15 residues. The junction had 8 bases not matched to a gene; V was cut back by 5 bases and J by 6 bases. CDR3 in DNA: TGTGCCAGCAGCCACCCGGGGGACAGGGGGCTCGAGCAGTACTTC. Translated: CASSHPGDRGLEQYF.

On this clonotype itself: Germline is not matched at one junction end, which may reflect a read error. This chain connects TRBV7-3 to TRBJ2-2; 7 bases are a match to TRBD1. The length of the CDR3 is 15 residues. From germline, CDR1 is SGHTA and CDR2 FQGTGA. CDR3 loop: CVSSVGQKNTGELFF. CDR3 coding DNA: TGTGTCAGCAGCGTGGGACAGAAAAACACCGGGGAGCTGTTTTTT.

V gene TRBV5-5 combines with J gene TRBJ2-2; tentatively, D is TRBD1 (5 bases). Germline V lookup: CDR1 SGHKS, CDR2 YYEKEE (reference sequence). V was shortened by 2 bases and J by 1 base, with 12 bases between the two germline ends. The CDR3 has 16 amino acids. The CDR3 loop reads CASSLGRVENTGELFF. Here the CDR3 DNA reads TGTGCCAGCAGCTTAGGCAGGGTGGAGAACACCGGGGAGCTGTTTTTT. Supplemented by reference TRBV5-5 and TRBJ2-2, the full variable domain reads DAGVTQSPTHLIKTRGQQVTLRCSPISGHKSVSWYQQVLGQGPQFIFQYYEKEERGRGNFPDRFSARQFPNYSSELNVNALLLGDSALYLCASSLGRVENTGELFFGEGSRLTVL.

This clonotype was counted between two and nine times. V gene TRBV7-8 combines with J gene TRBJ1-2, with D unclear. This CDR3 contains 15 residues. Germline CDR1 SGHVS, CDR2 FQNEAQ. V was pared by 4 bases and J by 8 bases, with 20 bases between. The CDR3 DNA sequence: TGTGCCAGCAGCTCCACCGGGCCCACTGGAGGAGGCTACACCTTC. This gives the protein CASSSTGPTGGGYTF.

The rearrangement links TRBV4-1 to TRBJ1-4; D is ambiguous. V dropped 1 base and J dropped 6 bases, with 9 bases sitting between them. Per germline, CDR1 MGHRA and CDR2 YSYEKL. This CDR3 spans 14 amino acids. CDR3 DNA sequence: TGCGCCAGCAGCCAAGGGAAGGTTCATGAAAAACTGTTTTTT. This codes for CASSQGKVHEKLFF.

For this clonotype: One junction end does not reproduce the germline sequence, and a read error may be involved. The chain links TRBV7-2 to TRBJ2-3; TRBD2 matches 8 bases. The germline CDR1 and CDR2 sequences are SGHTA and FQGNSA. The CDR3 extends over 16 amino acids. CDR3 nucleotides: TGTGTCAGCAGCTTAGCGGGACTCCTGGAGGCAGATACGCAGTATTTT. This gives the protein CVSSLAGLLEADTQYF.

This CDR3 reads CASSVDGALLDTQYF. CDR3 DNA sequence: TGTGCCAGCAGCGTAGATGGGGCCCTACTGGATACGCAGTATTTT. The gene calls are TRBV9 and TRBJ2-3, with D perhaps matching TRBD1 (5 bases). This CDR3 is built from 15 residues. The V gene's germline CDR1 is SGDLS and CDR2 YYNGEE. V was clipped by 0 bases and J by 6 bases, with 14 bases between them.